What follows describes a single T cell receptor beta chain. The antigen is undetermined. Included in the TCR beta cDNA libraries were unique molecular identifiers. TCRdb recomputed calls from the PCR reads with MiXCR, one row per CDR3 protein. This sample yields hundreds of thousands of distinct CDR3 sequences, of which about 27% are seen a single time; roughly 0.53% belongs to the top ten. V lost 2 bases and J lost 2, with 14 bases in between. This CDR3 is built from 16 residues. Germline V gene sequence: CDR1 MNHNS, CDR2 SASEGT. The sample originates from a study of post-analysis software for immune sequencing data. About the study: Relapsing-remitting, secondary progressive and progressive-relapsing multiple sclerosis courses were included.

Overall study findings and caveats: Among multiple sclerosis patients, normalized Chao1 diversity was significantly below that of controls. Samples made in the same batch grouped tightly together by F measure. Relative to controls, patients had several TRBV segments at higher frequency, with TRBV5-6, TRBV5-1 and TRBV20-1 among these.

This chain links TRBV6-1 with TRBJ2-3; D is uncertain. This TCR was recovered from a girl aged 10-17 years with multiple sclerosis. Sequencing was performed on blood. CDR3 loop: CASSEKKQQATDTQYF. The CDR3, as DNA: TGTGCCAGCAGTGAAAAAAAACAGCAGGCCACAGATACGCAGTATTTT.